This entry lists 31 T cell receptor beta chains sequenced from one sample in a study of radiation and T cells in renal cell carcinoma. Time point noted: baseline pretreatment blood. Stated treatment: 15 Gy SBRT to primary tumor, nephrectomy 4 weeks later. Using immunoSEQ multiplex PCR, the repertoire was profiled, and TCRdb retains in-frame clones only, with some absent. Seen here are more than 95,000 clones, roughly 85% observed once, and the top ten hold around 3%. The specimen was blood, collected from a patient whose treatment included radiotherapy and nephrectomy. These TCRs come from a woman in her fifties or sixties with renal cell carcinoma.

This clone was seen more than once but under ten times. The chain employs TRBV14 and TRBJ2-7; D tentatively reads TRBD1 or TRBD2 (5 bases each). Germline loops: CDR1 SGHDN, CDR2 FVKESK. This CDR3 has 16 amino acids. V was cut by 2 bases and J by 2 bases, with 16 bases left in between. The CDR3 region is CASSQISWDGTYEQYF. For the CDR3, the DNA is TGTGCCAGCAGCCAAATCAGTTGGGACGGAACCTACGAGCAGTACTTC.

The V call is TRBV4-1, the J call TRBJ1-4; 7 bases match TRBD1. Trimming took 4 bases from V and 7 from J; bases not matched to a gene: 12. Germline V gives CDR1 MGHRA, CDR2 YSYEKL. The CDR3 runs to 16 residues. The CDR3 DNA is TGCGCCAGCAGCCTTCAGGTTGCAGGGGGGAGTGAAAAACTGTTTTTT. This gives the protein CASSLQVAGGSEKLFF.

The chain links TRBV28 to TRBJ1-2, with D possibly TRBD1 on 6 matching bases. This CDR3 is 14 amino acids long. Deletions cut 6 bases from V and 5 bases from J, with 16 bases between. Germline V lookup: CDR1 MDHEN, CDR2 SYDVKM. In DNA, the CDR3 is TGTGCCAGCAGCCCCCCCGGGGGCCCTTATGGCTACACCTTC. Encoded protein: CASSPPGGPYGYTF.

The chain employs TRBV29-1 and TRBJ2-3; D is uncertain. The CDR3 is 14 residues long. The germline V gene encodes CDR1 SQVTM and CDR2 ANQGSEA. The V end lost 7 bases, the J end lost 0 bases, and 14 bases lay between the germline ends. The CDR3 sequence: CSGAQSTSTDTQYF. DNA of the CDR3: TGCAGCGGAGCTCAGTCCACTAGCACAGATACGCAGTATTTT.

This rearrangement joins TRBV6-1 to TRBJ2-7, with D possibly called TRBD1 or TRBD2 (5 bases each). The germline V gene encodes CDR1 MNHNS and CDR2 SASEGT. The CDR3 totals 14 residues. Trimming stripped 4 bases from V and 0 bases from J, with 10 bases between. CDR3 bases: TGTGCCAGCAGTGGACAGAGGGTCTCCTACGAGCAGTACTTC. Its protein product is CASSGQRVSYEQYF.

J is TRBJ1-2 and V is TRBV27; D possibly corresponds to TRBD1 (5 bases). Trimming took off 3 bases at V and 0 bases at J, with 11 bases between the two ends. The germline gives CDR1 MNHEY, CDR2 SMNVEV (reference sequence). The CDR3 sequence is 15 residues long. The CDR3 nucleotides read TGTGCCAGCAGTTTCACAGGTGCGGCTAACTATGGCTACACCTTC. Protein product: CASSFTGAANYGYTF.

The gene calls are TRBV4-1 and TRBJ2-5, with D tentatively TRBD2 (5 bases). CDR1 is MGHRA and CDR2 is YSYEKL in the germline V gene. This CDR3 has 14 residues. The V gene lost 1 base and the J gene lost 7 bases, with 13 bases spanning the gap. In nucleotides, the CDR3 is TGCGCCAGCAGCCAAGGGGGAGACCGGGGGACCCAGTACTTC. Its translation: CASSQGGDRGTQYF.

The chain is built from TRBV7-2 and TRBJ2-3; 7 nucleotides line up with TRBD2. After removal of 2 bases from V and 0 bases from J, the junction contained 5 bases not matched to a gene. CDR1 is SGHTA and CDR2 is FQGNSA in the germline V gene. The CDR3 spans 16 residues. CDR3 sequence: CASSLYASGSTDTQYF. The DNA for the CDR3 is TGTGCCAGCAGCTTATATGCTAGCGGTAGCACAGATACGCAGTATTTT.

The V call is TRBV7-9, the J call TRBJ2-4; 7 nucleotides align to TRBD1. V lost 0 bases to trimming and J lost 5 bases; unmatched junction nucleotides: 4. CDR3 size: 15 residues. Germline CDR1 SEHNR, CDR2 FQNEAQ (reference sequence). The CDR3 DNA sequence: TGTGCCAGCAGCTTAGCCGACAGGGCCGAAAACATTCAGTACTTC. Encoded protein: CASSLADRAENIQYF.

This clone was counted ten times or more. Here the CDR3 reads CASSLEGDQPQHF. CDR3 sequence (DNA): TGTGCCAGCAGTTTAGAGGGGGATCAGCCCCAGCATTTT. The chain has TRBV27 and TRBJ1-5; TRBD1 might be the D (6 bases). Trimming took 2 bases from V and 5 from J, leaving 7 bases between them. This CDR3 is built from 13 residues. Germline V gene data show CDR1 as MNHEY and CDR2 as SMNVEV (reference sequence).

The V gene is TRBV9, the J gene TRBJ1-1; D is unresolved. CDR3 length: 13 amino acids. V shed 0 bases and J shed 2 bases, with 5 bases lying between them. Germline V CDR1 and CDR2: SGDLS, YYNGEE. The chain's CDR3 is CASSVAYNTEAFF. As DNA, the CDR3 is TGTGCCAGCAGCGTAGCCTATAACACTGAAGCTTTCTTT.

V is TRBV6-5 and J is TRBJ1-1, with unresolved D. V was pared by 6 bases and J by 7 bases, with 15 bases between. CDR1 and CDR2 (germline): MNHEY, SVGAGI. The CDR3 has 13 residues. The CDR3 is CASSRMGSSEAFF. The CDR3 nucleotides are TGTGCCAGCAGCCGCATGGGATCTAGTGAAGCTTTCTTT.

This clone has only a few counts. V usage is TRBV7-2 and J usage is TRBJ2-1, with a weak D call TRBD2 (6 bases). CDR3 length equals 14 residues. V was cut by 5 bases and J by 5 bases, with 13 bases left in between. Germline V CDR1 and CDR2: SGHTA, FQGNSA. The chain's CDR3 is CASSPASAHNEQFF. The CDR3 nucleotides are TGTGCCAGCAGCCCTGCTAGCGCACACAATGAGCAGTTCTTC.

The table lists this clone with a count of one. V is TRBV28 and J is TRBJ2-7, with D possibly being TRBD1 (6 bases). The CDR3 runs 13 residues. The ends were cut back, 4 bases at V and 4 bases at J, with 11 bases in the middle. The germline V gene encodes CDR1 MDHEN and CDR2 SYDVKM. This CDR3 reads CASSWTDSYEQYF. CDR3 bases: TGTGCCAGCAGTTGGACAGACTCTTACGAGCAGTACTTC.

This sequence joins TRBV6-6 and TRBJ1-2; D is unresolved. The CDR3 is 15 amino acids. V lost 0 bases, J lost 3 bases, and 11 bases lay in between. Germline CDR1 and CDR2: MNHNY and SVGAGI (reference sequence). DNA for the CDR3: TGTGCCAGCAGTTACTCGAGGGCCGCCTACTATGGCTACACCTTC. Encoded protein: CASSYSRAAYYGYTF.

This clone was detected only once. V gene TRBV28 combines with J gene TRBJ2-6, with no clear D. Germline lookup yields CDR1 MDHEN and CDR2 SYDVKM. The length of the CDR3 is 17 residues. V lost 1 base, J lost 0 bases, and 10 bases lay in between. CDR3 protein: CASSLYPPSSGANVLTF. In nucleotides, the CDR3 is TGTGCCAGCAGTTTATATCCCCCGAGCTCTGGGGCCAACGTCCTGACTTTC.

The chain's CDR3 is CASSLVRDRNYGYTF. Written as DNA, the CDR3 is TGTGCCAGCAGCCTCGTGAGGGACAGGAACTATGGCTACACCTTC. This chain joins TRBV7-9 and TRBJ1-2, with 8 nucleotides matching TRBD1. This CDR3 is built from 15 residues. The germline gives CDR1 SEHNR, CDR2 FQNEAQ (reference sequence). V dropped 5 bases and J dropped 2; count of bases not matched to a gene: 7.

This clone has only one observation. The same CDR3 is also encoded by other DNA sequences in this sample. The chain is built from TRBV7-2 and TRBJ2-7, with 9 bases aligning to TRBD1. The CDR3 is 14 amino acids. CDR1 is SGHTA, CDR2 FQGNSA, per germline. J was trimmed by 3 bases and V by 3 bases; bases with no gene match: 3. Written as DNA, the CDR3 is TGTGCCAGCAGCTTTGACAGGGGGGGCTACGAGCAGTACTTC. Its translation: CASSFDRGGYEQYF. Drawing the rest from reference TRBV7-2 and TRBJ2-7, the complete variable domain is GAGVSQSPSNKVTEKGKDVELRCDPISGHTALYWYRQSLGQGLEFLIYFQGNSAPDKSGLPSDRFSAERTGGSVSTLTIQRTQQEDSAVYLCASSFDRGGYEQYFGPGTRLTVT.

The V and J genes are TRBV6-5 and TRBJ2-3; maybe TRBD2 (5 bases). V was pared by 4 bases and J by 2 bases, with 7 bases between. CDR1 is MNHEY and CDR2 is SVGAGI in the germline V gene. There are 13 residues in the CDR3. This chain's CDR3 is CASSSDSTDTQYF. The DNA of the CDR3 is TGTGCCAGCAGTTCGGACTCCACAGATACGCAGTATTTT.

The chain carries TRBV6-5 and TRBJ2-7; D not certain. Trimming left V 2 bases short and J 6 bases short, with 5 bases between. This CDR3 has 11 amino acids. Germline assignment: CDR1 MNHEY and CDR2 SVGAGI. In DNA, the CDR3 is TGTGCCAGCAGTTACCTGACCGAGCAGTACTTC. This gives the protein CASSYLTEQYF.

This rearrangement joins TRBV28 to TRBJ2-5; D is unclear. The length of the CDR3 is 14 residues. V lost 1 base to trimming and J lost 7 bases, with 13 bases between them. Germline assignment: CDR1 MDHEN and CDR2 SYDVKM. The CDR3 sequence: CASSLSGLVGTQYF. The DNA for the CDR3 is TGTGCCAGCAGTTTATCTGGCTTGGTAGGGACCCAGTACTTC.

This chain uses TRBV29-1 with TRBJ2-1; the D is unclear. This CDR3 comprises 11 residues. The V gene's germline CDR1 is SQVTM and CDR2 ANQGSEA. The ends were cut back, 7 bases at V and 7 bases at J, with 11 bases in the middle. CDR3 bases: TGCAGCGACACGGACCGGAATGAGCAGTTCTTC. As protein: CSDTDRNEQFF.

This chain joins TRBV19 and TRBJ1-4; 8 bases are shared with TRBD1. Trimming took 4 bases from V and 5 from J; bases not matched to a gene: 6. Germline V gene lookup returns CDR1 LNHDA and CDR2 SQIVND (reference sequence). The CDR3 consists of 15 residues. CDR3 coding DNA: TGTGCCAGTAGTACAGGGACAGGTCCCAATGAAAAACTGTTTTTT. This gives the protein CASSTGTGPNEKLFF.

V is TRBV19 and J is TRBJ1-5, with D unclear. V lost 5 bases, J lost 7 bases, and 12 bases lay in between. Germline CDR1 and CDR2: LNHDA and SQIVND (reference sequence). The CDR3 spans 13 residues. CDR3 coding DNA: TGTGCCAGTAGTCCCGCCGTCGCCCAGCCCCAGCATTTT. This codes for CASSPAVAQPQHF.

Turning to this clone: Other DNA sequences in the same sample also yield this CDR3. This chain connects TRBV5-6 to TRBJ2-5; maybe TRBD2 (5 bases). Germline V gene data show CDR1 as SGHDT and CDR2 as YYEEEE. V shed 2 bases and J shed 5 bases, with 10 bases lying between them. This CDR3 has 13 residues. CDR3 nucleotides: TGTGCCAGCAGCTTAAGGACTGGCGAGACCCAGTACTTC. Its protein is CASSLRTGETQYF.

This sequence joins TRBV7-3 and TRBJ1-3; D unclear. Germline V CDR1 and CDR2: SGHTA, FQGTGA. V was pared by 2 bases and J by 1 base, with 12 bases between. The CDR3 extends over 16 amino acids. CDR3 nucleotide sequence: TGTGCCAGCAGCTTAGGTCCCCAGATTTCTGGAAACACCATATATTTT. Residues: CASSLGPQISGNTIYF.

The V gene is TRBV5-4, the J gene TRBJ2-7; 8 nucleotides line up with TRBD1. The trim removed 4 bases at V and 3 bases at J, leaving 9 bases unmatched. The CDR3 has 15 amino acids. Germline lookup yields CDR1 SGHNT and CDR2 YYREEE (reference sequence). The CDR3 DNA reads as TGTGCCAGCAGCCGGGGAGGCAGGGGGCTCTACGAGCAGTACTTC. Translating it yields CASSRGGRGLYEQYF.

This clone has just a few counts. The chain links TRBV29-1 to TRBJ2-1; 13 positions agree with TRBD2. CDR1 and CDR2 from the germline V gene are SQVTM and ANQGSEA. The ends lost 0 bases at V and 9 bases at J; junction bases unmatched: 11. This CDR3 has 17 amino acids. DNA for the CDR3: TGCAGCGTTGAAGACGGGCGAGCGACTAGCGGGAGGTTTGAGCAGTTCTTC. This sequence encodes CSVEDGRATSGRFEQFF.

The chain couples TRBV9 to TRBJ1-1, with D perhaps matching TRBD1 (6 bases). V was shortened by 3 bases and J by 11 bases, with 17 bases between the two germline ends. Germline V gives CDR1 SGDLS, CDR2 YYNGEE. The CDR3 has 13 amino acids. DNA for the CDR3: TGTGCCAGCAGCGAGGGGGAGGGCAGTCCGGCTTTCTTT. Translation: CASSEGEGSPAFF.

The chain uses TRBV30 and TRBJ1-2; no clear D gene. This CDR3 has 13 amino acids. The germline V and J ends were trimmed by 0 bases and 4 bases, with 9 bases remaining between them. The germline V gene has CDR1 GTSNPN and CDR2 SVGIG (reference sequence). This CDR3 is CAWSVPPSYGYTF. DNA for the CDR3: TGTGCCTGGAGTGTACCACCGTCCTATGGCTACACCTTC.

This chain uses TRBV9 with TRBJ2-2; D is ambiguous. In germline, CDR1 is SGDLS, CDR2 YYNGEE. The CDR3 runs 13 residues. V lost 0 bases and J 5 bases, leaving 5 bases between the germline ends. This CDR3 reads CASSVEGTGELFF. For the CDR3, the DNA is TGTGCCAGCAGCGTAGAAGGGACCGGGGAGCTGTTTTTT.